These 14 T cell receptor beta chains were sequenced from one sample in a study of blood T cell repertoires in COVID-19 (dated by TCRdb to 2018 to 2021). Receptor libraries were prepared by the immunoSEQ multiplex PCR assay. Held by TCRdb, this immuneACCESS table contains in-frame sequences only and omits some clones. Under half of the omission traces to an unresolved V gene where checked; the cause of the rest is unknown. Within this sample are about 270,000 clones, with around 88% of them counted one time only. The ten largest clones add up to over 1% of the sample. Input material: PBMCs or T cells enriched from blood (not recorded which). The receptors here all came from a woman between 40 and 50 years old with acute COVID-19.

The rearrangement links TRBV2 to TRBJ1-3; 8 positions match TRBD1. J was trimmed by 6 bases and V by 6 bases; bases with no gene match: 7. The CDR3 runs 14 residues. Germline CDR1 and CDR2: SNHLY and FYNNEI. The CDR3, as DNA: TGTGCCAGCAGAGAGACAGGGGTTGTAAACACCATATATTTT. This codes for CASRETGVVNTIYF.

The chain recombines TRBV9 with TRBJ1-3; tentative D call: TRBD1 (5 bases). The ends were cut back, 3 bases at V and 2 bases at J, with 6 bases in the middle. This CDR3 is built from 13 residues. Germline V gene data show CDR1 as SGDLS and CDR2 as YYNGEE. CDR3 in DNA: TGTGCCAGCAGCGCGACAGCTGGAAACACCATATATTTT. The encoded protein is CASSATAGNTIYF.

V gene TRBV9 combines with J gene TRBJ1-5, with TRBD1 matching over 8 bases. V shed 3 bases, J shed 5 bases, and the junction held 13 bases outside the gene matches. The CDR3 contains 17 residues. Germline CDR1 and CDR2: SGDLS and YYNGEE. CDR3 protein: CASSGLLQGGVDQPQHF. The CDR3, as DNA: TGTGCCAGCAGCGGGTTACTACAGGGGGGGGTGGATCAGCCCCAGCATTTT.

The V and J genes are TRBV6-5 and TRBJ1-5, with a possible D match to TRBD1 (5 bases). V lost 8 bases and J lost 0, with 14 bases in between. The CDR3 has 15 residues. The V gene's germline CDR1 is MNHEY and CDR2 SVGAGI. This CDR3 reads CASRPTVHSNQPQHF. In nucleotides, the CDR3 is TGTGCCAGCCGCCCGACAGTACATAGCAATCAGCCCCAGCATTTT.

The chain joins TRBV18 to TRBJ2-3; 8 nucleotides line up with TRBD2. The CDR3 loop spans 15 amino acids. The germline CDR1 and CDR2 sequences are KGHSH and LQKENI. V trimming: 3 bases; J trimming: 5 bases; junction bases outside the gene matches: 7. CDR3 bases: TGTGCCAGCTCACCTTCAACTAGCGGAGTAGATACGCAGTATTTT. Translating it yields CASSPSTSGVDTQYF.

The genes are TRBV4-1 and TRBJ2-1; 13 bases are shared with TRBD2. The germline V gene has CDR1 MGHRA and CDR2 YSYEKL. There are 15 residues in the CDR3. V lost 7 bases, J lost 8 bases, and 8 bases stayed unmatched. Here the CDR3 DNA reads TGCGCCAGCACACGACTAGCGGGAGGACTGGATGAGCAGTTCTTC. It is translated as CASTRLAGGLDEQFF.

The chain uses TRBV24-1 and TRBJ1-3; 7 bases are shared with TRBD1. Trimming took 0 bases from V and 3 from J; bases not matched to a gene: 1. The CDR3 runs 15 residues. Germline CDR1 reads KGHDR; CDR2 reads SFDVKD. The CDR3 here is CATSDLRDSGNTIYF. In nucleotides, the CDR3 is TGTGCCACCAGTGATTTGCGGGACAGTGGAAACACCATATATTTT.

This chain links TRBV2 with TRBJ1-1; D not certain. CDR1 SNHLY and CDR2 FYNNEI come from the germline V gene. Trimming took 4 bases from V and 3 from J, leaving 6 bases between them. This CDR3 has 12 amino acids. CDR3 nucleotide sequence: TGTGCCAGCAGTGTGGGAGACACTGAAGCTTTCTTT. It encodes CASSVGDTEAFF. Variable domain in full (rest from reference TRBV2 and TRBJ1-1): EPEVTQTPSHQVTQMGQEVILRCVPISNHLYFYWYRQILGQKVEFLVSFYNNEISEKSEIFDDQFSVERPDGSNFTLKIRSTKLEDSAMYFCASSVGDTEAFFGQGTRLTVV.

This chain joins TRBV27 and TRBJ2-6; 7 positions match TRBD1. Trimming cost V 5 bases and J 0 bases; bases outside gene matches: 4. CDR3 length: 16 amino acids. Germline V gene sequence: CDR1 MNHEY, CDR2 SMNVEV (reference sequence). CDR3 residues: CASSTGAYSGANVLTF. CDR3 nucleotide sequence: TGTGCCAGCAGTACAGGGGCCTACTCTGGGGCCAACGTCCTGACTTTC.

This clone was counted only a few times. The rearrangement uses TRBV2 and TRBJ2-5; 8 bases fit TRBD2. V was pared by 1 base and J by 4 bases, with 5 bases of the junction left unmatched. Per the germline V gene, CDR1 is SNHLY and CDR2 is FYNNEI. The CDR3 extends over 15 amino acids. CDR3 in amino acids: CASSEERERGETQYF. The CDR3 nucleotides are TGTGCCAGCAGTGAAGAGCGGGAGCGAGGAGAGACCCAGTACTTC.

This chain connects TRBV9 to TRBJ2-1; D is uncertain. The V gene's germline CDR1 is SGDLS and CDR2 YYNGEE. This CDR3 comprises 12 residues. Trimming stripped 1 base from V and 8 bases from J, with 7 bases between. In DNA, the CDR3 is TGTGCCAGCAGCGTAAGCGAGTATGAGCAGTTCTTC. This translates into CASSVSEYEQFF.

The chain carries TRBV9 and TRBJ2-1, with D hard to call. This CDR3 comprises 14 residues. Germline V lookup: CDR1 SGDLS, CDR2 YYNGEE. V lost 4 bases, J lost 2 bases, and 10 bases lay in between. The CDR3 spells CASSPSLTYNEQFF. The CDR3 nucleotides read TGTGCCAGCAGCCCGTCGCTAACCTACAATGAGCAGTTCTTC.

CDR3 in amino acids: CAWRQVSETQYF. DNA for the CDR3: TGTGCCTGGAGACAGGTCAGCGAGACCCAGTACTTC. V usage is TRBV30 and J usage is TRBJ2-5; maybe TRBD1 (5 bases). The V gene's germline CDR1 is GTSNPN and CDR2 SVGIG (reference sequence). The CDR3 is made up of 12 amino acids. V shed 3 bases and J shed 5 bases, with 10 bases lying between them.

The rearrangement joins TRBV14 to TRBJ1-1; TRBD1 matches 9 bases. CDR1 is SGHDN and CDR2 is FVKESK in the germline V gene. V lost 4 bases to trimming and J lost 2 bases; unmatched junction nucleotides: 5. CDR3 size: 15 residues. CDR3 loop: CASSPNRGRNTEAFF. DNA for the CDR3: TGTGCCAGCAGCCCCAACAGGGGGCGCAACACTGAAGCTTTCTTT.